Listed below are T cell receptor beta chains from one sample, sequenced in a study of blood T cell repertoires in COVID-19. Sequenced by immunoSEQ multiplex PCR; TCRdb stores in-frame clones only, minus some. The table has over 250,000 clones, around 90% seen once. Sequencing was performed on PBMCs or T cells enriched from blood (not recorded which). These receptors came from a man aged 60 to 75 who had recovered from COVID-19. The CDR3 runs from the conserved cysteine through the conserved F or W.

>TRBJ1-1|TRBV2
CASSGAPTSAEAFF
>TRBJ1-2|TRBV4-1
CASSQGQIQGLIGYTF
>TRBJ2-5|TRBV19
CASSMGQGQETQYF
>TRBJ2-7|TRBV9
CASSVDGRAYEQYF
>TRBJ2-5|TRBV9
CASSVAFGGQETQYF
>TRBJ1-4|TRBV19
CASSTDRATNEKLFF
>TRBJ2-3|TRBV24-1
CATSDQGASTDTQYF
>TRBJ2-5|TRBV11-2
CASSLGGRGETQYF
>TRBJ2-7|TRBV20-1
CSALADYEQYF
>TRBJ2-7|TRBV10-3
CAISESRDREQYF
>TRBJ1-4|TRBV2
CASSRTGGEKLFF
>TRBJ2-7|TRBV7-2
CASSSRGQGYEQYF
>TRBJ1-1|TRBV5-4
CASSPGQGQMNTEAFF
>TRBJ1-3|TRBV28
CASSRGGLPSGNTIYF
>TRBJ2-5|TRBV5-5
CASSLVRETQYF
>TRBJ2-7|TRBV10-3
CAISEARGTHEQYF
>TRBJ1-5|TRBV5-8
CASSWMDRREQPQHF
>TRBJ2-1|TRBV7-9
CASSETATGYNEQFF
>TRBJ1-4|TRBV21-1
CASRTGTGVLTNEKLFF
>TRBJ2-2|TRBV7-3
CASSLRPNTGELFF
>TRBJ1-1|TRBV6-2/TRBV6-3
CASSRGRGTEAFF
>TRBJ1-5|TRBV6-6
CASTYVGQKGPQHF
>TRBJ1-1|TRBV5-1
CASSLSDGGHGSEAFF
>TRBJ1-3|TRBV6-6
CATDIGGLGTIYF
>TRBJ2-1|TRBV11-3
CASSSQGADYNEQFF
>TRBJ2-1|TRBV9
CASSRAGLDNEQFF
>TRBJ1-2|TRBV7-9
CASSATGGGYGYTF
>TRBJ1-5|TRBV29-1
CSAVDRAGNQPQHF
>TRBJ2-3|TRBV5-4
CASSLKSSTGTDTQYF
>TRBJ2-1|TRBV5-5
CASSRTGISYNEQFF
>TRBJ2-1|TRBV24-1
CATSAQRETRVSYNEQFF
>TRBJ1-6|TRBV9
CASQPGQYNSPLHF
>TRBJ1-3|TRBV18
CASSPVIEASGNTIYF
>TRBJ2-1|TRBV11-3
CASSPTGKAEFF
>TRBJ2-7|TRBV6-2/TRBV6-3
CASSYRQGYEQYF
>TRBJ1-1|TRBV30
CAWRGGSTVLTEAFF
>TRBJ2-5|TRBV7-8
CASSLVGRVETQYF
>TRBJ2-3|TRBV19
CASSGTRADTQYF
>TRBJ1-4|TRBV3-1/TRBV3-2
CASSQGRQIIEKLFF
>TRBJ1-5|TRBV2
CASTGTTASNQPQHF
>TRBJ2-7|TRBV4-2
CASSVRDRPYEQYF
>TRBJ1-2|TRBV14
CASSQVSRVDGYTF
>TRBJ1-5|TRBV19
CASSGGDRDNQPQHF
>TRBJ1-2|TRBV18
CASSPPGTGEYGYTF
>TRBJ2-2|TRBV18
CASSPDREAGELFF
>TRBJ1-2|TRBV5-6
CASIDRMANYGYTF
>TRBJ2-4|TRBV7-9
CASSSRDRKNIQYF
>TRBJ1-1|TRBV10-3
CAISLGGNTEAFF
>TRBJ2-5|TRBV7-2
CASSFIGGTRDRQETQYF
>TRBJ2-3|TRBV5-1
CASSIRTGNTDTQYF
>TRBJ2-5|TRBV27
CASSLKGGTTSYQETQYF
>TRBJ1-4|TRBV4-2
CASSQDGTLREKLFF
>TRBJ2-3|TRBV27
CASSFDSRTDTQYF
>TRBJ1-3|TRBV7-8
CASSLGNRGLNTIYF